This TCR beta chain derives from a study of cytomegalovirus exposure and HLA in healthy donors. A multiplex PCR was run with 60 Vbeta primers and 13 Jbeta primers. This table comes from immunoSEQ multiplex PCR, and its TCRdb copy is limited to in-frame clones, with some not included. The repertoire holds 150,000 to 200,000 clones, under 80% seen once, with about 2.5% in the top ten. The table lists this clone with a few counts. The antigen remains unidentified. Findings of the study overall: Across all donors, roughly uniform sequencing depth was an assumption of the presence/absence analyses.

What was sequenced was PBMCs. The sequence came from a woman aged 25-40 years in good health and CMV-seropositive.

CDR3 DNA sequence: TGTGCCAGCAGCCGCGGACAGGGGAACACTGAAGCTTTCTTT. It codes for CASSRGQGNTEAFF. The chain carries TRBV7-2 and TRBJ1-1; TRBD1 matches at 8 bases. This CDR3 comprises 14 residues. The V and J ends lost 5 bases and 1 base, in that order; junction bases with no gene match: 3. CDR1 is SGHTA and CDR2 is FQGNSA in the germline V gene. Combining the CDR3 with reference TRBV7-2 and TRBJ1-1 gives the whole variable domain GAGVSQSPSNKVTEKGKDVELRCDPISGHTALYWYRQSLGQGLEFLIYFQGNSAPDKSGLPSDRFSAERTGGSVSTLTIQRTQQEDSAVYLCASSRGQGNTEAFFGQGTRLTVV.